These T cell receptor beta chains were read from a single sample in a study of spatial heterogeneity in lung cancer. TCRdb independently ran MiXCR on the 5' RACE reads; one entry per CDR3 protein. The sample consists of about 3,800 distinct CDR3 sequences, 4.1% of them appearing once. The material sequenced was lung tumor tissue, taken at surgery. Receptor source: a male donor with early-stage non-small cell lung cancer. Both conserved end residues are part of each CDR3. A D gene is named only where the DNA matches it firmly. Part of the rows lack a size; the others show once, few, many or a class for expanded clones.

J gene | clone size | V gene | D gene | CDR3 DNA | CDR3 protein
TRBJ1-5 | medium-sized | TRBV11-2 | NA | TGTGCCAGCAGCTTAAGCGCAGATAGCAATCAGCCCCAGCATTTT | CASSLSADSNQPQHF
TRBJ1-2 | few | TRBV3-1 | NA | TGTGCCAGCAGCCAAGATTCCAGGGCAAGCGGCTACACCTTC | CASSQDSRASGYTF
TRBJ2-7 | many | TRBV27 | NA | TGTGCCAGCAGTTTCCTGGGGGGACAGTACGAGCAGTACTTC | CASSFLGGQYEQYF
TRBJ2-5 | medium-sized | TRBV5-4 | NA | TGTGCCAGCAGCTCCCGGGACTCCCAAGAGACCCAGTACTTC | CASSSRDSQETQYF
TRBJ2-3 | many | TRBV20-1 | TRBD2 | TGCAGTGCGTCGGCTAGCGGGGGTTTCACAGATACGCAGTATTTT | CSASASGGFTDTQYF
TRBJ2-1 | many | TRBV23-1 | NA | TGCGCCAGCAGTCAACATAAAAGAGTAGCAAAGGTTCATGAGCAGTTCTTC | CASSQHKRVAKVHEQFF
TRBJ2-4 | few | TRBV5-4 | NA | TGTGCCAGCAACGACCGCGTAAAAAACATTCAGTACTTC | CASNDRVKNIQYF
TRBJ2-3 | many | TRBV7-2 | NA | TGTGCCAGCAGTCGGGAGATTGCAGATACGCAGTATTTT | CASSREIADTQYF
TRBJ2-2 | NA | TRBV12-5 | TRBD2 | TGTGCTAGTGGCTGGACTAGCGGGAGCACCGGGGAGCTGTTTTTT | CASGWTSGSTGELFF
TRBJ1-3 | medium-sized | TRBV7-2 | NA | TGTGCCAGCAGCTTAGAAACAGGCTCTGGAAACACCATATATTTT | CASSLETGSGNTIYF
TRBJ2-1 | medium-sized | TRBV24-1 | TRBD2 | TGTGCCACCAGTAGACTAGCGGGAGGAGCTAATGAGCAGTTCTTC | CATSRLAGGANEQFF
TRBJ2-5 | many | TRBV19 | TRBD2 | TGTGCCAGTAGCCTAAAGGGGCCCGCAGCGGGGGAGACCCAGTACTTC | CASSLKGPAAGETQYF
TRBJ1-1 | many | TRBV20-1 | NA | TGCAGTGCTAGACCCCCACAGGGGAACACTGAAGCTTTCTTT | CSARPPQGNTEAFF
TRBJ2-3 | NA | TRBV7-2 | NA | TGTGCCAGCAGCCCAAGGGGGGGGCTAGCGCCAAGCACAGATACGCAGTATTTT | CASSPRGGLAPSTDTQYF
TRBJ2-3 | medium-sized | TRBV4-2 | TRBD2 | TGTGCCAGCAGCCTACTAGCGGGGGGCACGGCAGATACGCAGTATTTT | CASSLLAGGTADTQYF
TRBJ1-2 | many | TRBV10-1 | TRBD1 | TGCGCCAGCACGGACAGGAACTATGGCTACACCTTC | CASTDRNYGYTF
TRBJ1-5 | many | TRBV13 | TRBD1 | TGTGCCAGCAGCCTTGGGGCAGGACAGGGGAATCAGCCCCAGCATTTT | CASSLGAGQGNQPQHF
TRBJ2-5 | medium-sized | TRBV15 | NA | TGTGCCACCAGCACCCGAGGGGGATTGGAGACCCAGTACTTC | CATSTRGGLETQYF
TRBJ1-4 | many | TRBV6-1 | TRBD1 | TGTGCCAGCAGTGAGGACAGGGCTGATGAAAAACTGTTTTTT | CASSEDRADEKLFF
TRBJ2-7 | medium-sized | TRBV10-3 | TRBD2 | TGTGCCATAGCGGGGTTCCAGGACTACGAGCAGTACTTC | CAIAGFQDYEQYF
TRBJ2-3 | many | TRBV7-9 | TRBD2 | TGTGCCAGCAGCTTGGGGCAAGCGGGGGGTCGGACAGATACGCAGTATTTT | CASSLGQAGGRTDTQYF
TRBJ1-1 | medium-sized | TRBV7-3 | NA | TGTGCCAGCAGCCTAGGACAGAACACTGAAGCTTTCTTT | CASSLGQNTEAFF
TRBJ2-2 | many | TRBV18 | NA | TGTGCCACCCGATCAGTTCCCAACACCGGGGAGCTGTTTTTT | CATRSVPNTGELFF
TRBJ1-2 | NA | TRBV20-1 | NA | TGCAGTGCTAGGATGGGGGATGGCTATGGCTACACCTTC | CSARMGDGYGYTF
TRBJ1-1 | medium-sized | TRBV20-1 | TRBD1 | TGCAGTGCTTCGACAGGGCTGGGCACTGAAGCTTTCTTT | CSASTGLGTEAFF
TRBJ2-2 | medium-sized | TRBV20-1 | TRBD2 | TGCAGTGCAAAACTAGCGGGAGGACGCACCGGGGAGCTGTTTTTT | CSAKLAGGRTGELFF
TRBJ2-2 | many | TRBV18 | TRBD2 | TGTGCCAGCTCACCGATGGTACTAGCGGGAGCGTCCACCGGGGAGCTGTTTTTT | CASSPMVLAGASTGELFF
TRBJ2-7 | many | TRBV12-3/TRBV12-4 | TRBD1 | TGTGCCAGCAGTTTAGTTGGGACAGGTGCCTACGAGCAGTACTTC | CASSLVGTGAYEQYF
TRBJ1-2 | many | TRBV29-1 | NA | TGCAGCGTTCCCGGTGCACGGGTCCGGGGTAAGAACTATGGCTACACCTTC | CSVPGARVRGKNYGYTF
TRBJ1-1 | many | TRBV20-1 | TRBD1 | TGCAGTGCAGCAGACAGGGGCACTGAAGCTTTCTTT | CSAADRGTEAFF
TRBJ2-7 | medium-sized | TRBV5-1 | TRBD1 | TGCGCCAGCAGCTTGCAGGGACAGCTCTACGAGCAGTACTTC | CASSLQGQLYEQYF
TRBJ1-1 | NA | TRBV27 | NA | TGTGCCAGCAGTTATTGGGGTGGAAACACTGAAGCTTTCTTT | CASSYWGGNTEAFF
TRBJ2-1 | NA | TRBV12-3/TRBV12-4 | NA | TGTGCCAGCAGTCCAGCCCCACAGGGGGGGAATGAGCAGTTCTTC | CASSPAPQGGNEQFF
TRBJ1-1 | few | TRBV20-1 | NA | TGCAGTGCGCCTACACGGAACACTGAAGCTTTCTTT | CSAPTRNTEAFF
TRBJ2-1 | medium-sized | TRBV20-1 | TRBD2 | TGCAGTGCGATCCTAGCGGGTTCCTACAATGAGCAGTTCTTC | CSAILAGSYNEQFF
TRBJ2-1 | many | TRBV5-5 | TRBD2 | TGTGCCAGCAGCCCGGGGTTGACTAGCAACAATGAGCAGTTCTTC | CASSPGLTSNNEQFF